A single sample gave rise to the 9 T cell receptor beta chains below, sequenced in a study of shared clonotypes between healthy human individuals (TCRdb year 2020). Library generation was performed with the immunoSEQ multiplex PCR assay. This is the immuneACCESS table as TCRdb keeps it, with only in-frame sequences that have V and J called. A part of the clones is gone; compared with another copy, unresolved V genes explain less than half, and the rest is unexplained. The sample records some 580,000 clones, more than 95% of which are singletons. The ten largest make up roughly 0.055% of the sample. Material: naive CD4+ T cells sorted from blood. The sample's cell subset or site label, in plain terms: CD45RA+ positively selected. These receptors all stem from a woman aged 25 to 39 in good health.

The chain employs TRBV19 and TRBJ2-5; TRBD1 is a possible D gene (6 bases). Trimming removed 3 bases from V and 5 bases from J, with 16 bases in between. This CDR3 spans 15 amino acids. Germline V gene data show CDR1 as LNHDA and CDR2 as SQIVND (reference sequence). CDR3 sequence (DNA): TGTGCCAGTAGTATCGGAGGCAGGGGATGGGAGACCCAGTACTTC. Translating gives CASSIGGRGWETQYF.

The V gene is TRBV7-9, the J gene TRBJ2-7; D is unclear. The CDR3 contains 14 residues. Looked up from germline, CDR1 is SEHNR and CDR2 is FQNEAQ (reference sequence). V was trimmed by 7 bases and J by 2 bases, leaving 15 bases between them. The CDR3 DNA follows: TGTGCCAGCACCCCCCCGGGCAGACCCTACGAGCAGTACTTC. It specifies CASTPPGRPYEQYF.

J is TRBJ1-4 and V is TRBV19, with 9 bases that match TRBD1. Looked up from germline, CDR1 is LNHDA and CDR2 is SQIVND (reference sequence). The J segment lost 8 bases and the V segment lost 3 bases, leaving 13 bases of the junction unmatched. This CDR3 contains 17 residues. The CDR3 DNA follows: TGTGCCAGTAGTATTCTATCGTCCGGGACAGGGACCGAAAAACTGTTTTTT. Its protein is CASSILSSGTGTEKLFF.

This chain uses TRBV7-6 with TRBJ2-7; the D gene could be TRBD1 or TRBD2 (5 bases each). V lost 2 bases to trimming and J lost 6 bases, with 14 bases between them. Looked up from germline, CDR1 is SGHVS and CDR2 is FNYEAQ. The CDR3 has 14 residues. In DNA, the CDR3 is TGTGCCAGCAGCTTAATGGGGGATAGGGGCGAGCAGTACTTC. Protein: CASSLMGDRGEQYF.

This chain joins TRBV5-5 and TRBJ2-7, with 7 bases that match TRBD1. The CDR3 runs to 14 residues. J was trimmed by 6 bases and V by 0 bases; bases with no gene match: 6. Germline CDR1 SGHKS, CDR2 YYEKEE (reference sequence). The CDR3 DNA sequence: TGTGCCAGCAGCTTGGAGGACAGGCATCTCGAGCAGTACTTC. It encodes CASSLEDRHLEQYF.

The chain carries TRBV6-5 and TRBJ2-2, with a weak D call TRBD1 (7 bases). Germline CDR1 and CDR2: MNHEY and SVGAGI. The ends were cut back, 7 bases at V and 7 bases at J, with 16 bases in the middle. The CDR3 has 14 residues. The CDR3 DNA reads as TGTGCCAGCAAGTCCAGGGGGAGGTTCGGGGAGCTGTTTTTT. The encoded protein is CASKSRGRFGELFF.

The chain carries TRBV28 and TRBJ1-6; D call uncertain. V was pared by 2 bases and J by 8 bases, with 10 bases between. The germline V gene has CDR1 MDHEN and CDR2 SYDVKM. The CDR3 has 14 residues. In DNA form, the CDR3 reads TGTGCCAGCAGTTTAGGGAGAATTCATTCACCCCTCCACTTT. It yields the protein CASSLGRIHSPLHF.

This chain links TRBV28 with TRBJ2-7; D uncertain. Germline lookup yields CDR1 MDHEN and CDR2 SYDVKM. Between the trimmed V and J ends, which lost 6 bases and 5 bases, there was a span of 11 bases. The CDR3 is 12 residues long. For the CDR3, the DNA is TGTGCCAGCAGCTTGACTTTTCACGAGCAGTACTTC. The encoded protein is CASSLTFHEQYF.

The V gene is TRBV5-1, the J gene TRBJ2-2; possibly TRBD1 or TRBD2 for D (5 bases each). V was clipped by 2 bases and J by 5 bases, with 10 bases between them. Germline lookup yields CDR1 SGHRS and CDR2 YFSETQ. This CDR3 has 14 residues. The CDR3 nucleotides are TGCGCCAGCAGCTTAACCGGGACGACCGGGGAGCTGTTTTTT. Translated, it gives CASSLTGTTGELFF.